This T cell receptor (beta chain) was captured by sequencing in a study of blood T cell repertoires in COVID-19. Study-level background: T cells, B-cell-depleted T cells, or PBMCs supplied cDNA or gDNA.

This clone was picked up one time. Trimming took 0 bases from V and 1 from J, leaving 24 bases between them. CDR3 length: 20 residues. Germline V CDR1 and CDR2: LGHNA, YSLEER. Libraries were prepared by immunoSEQ multiplex PCR; TCRdb keeps only in-frame clonotypes and omits some of them. Among 250,000 or so clones, about 91% were seen once, and the ten largest hold roughly 6%. The TCR was taken from a woman in her 30s with COVID-19, enrolled during active disease. The rearrangement uses TRBV4-3 and TRBJ1-2, with D possibly being TRBD1 (6 bases). Sequences were obtained from peripheral blood. The CDR3: CASSQDWVTGITAFNYGYTF. In DNA form, the CDR3 reads TGCGCCAGCAGCCAAGACTGGGTGACAGGAATTACCGCCTTTAACTATGGCTACACCTTC.